The source of this T cell receptor (beta chain) is a study of persistence of HIV-infected CD4 T cells. A note on this clone: The target antigen is unknown.

Nonspecific anti-CD3/anti-CD28 bead stimulation represents the broad CD4+ T cell repertoire. Responding CD4+ T cells were sorted by upregulation of both CD40 ligand and CD69. Germline lookup yields CDR1 LNHDA and CDR2 SQIVND (reference sequence). The length of the CDR3 is 15 residues. The V gene lost 7 bases and the J gene lost 7 bases, with 17 bases spanning the gap. The immunoSEQ assay was version 4, run in survey mode. The table came from immunoSEQ multiplex PCR; TCRdb's copy has only in-frame clones and leaves some out. The sample shows tens of thousands of clones, just over 90% of them seen only once.

The chain couples TRBV19 to TRBJ1-6, with TRBD1 as a possible D gene (6 bases). The starting material was CD4+ T cells sorted from PBMCs after approximately 19-hour stimulation, obtained from a patient who received antiretroviral therapy. This clonotype originated in an adult man with HIV who was CMV-seropositive. CDR3 in amino acids: CASTTTGSPNSPLHF. The DNA of the CDR3 is TGTGCCAGTACTACCACAGGGTCCCCAAATTCACCCCTCCACTTT.